One sample yielded the 14 T cell receptor beta chains listed below, sequenced in a study of T cell repertoires in cytomegalovirus infection. TCRdb reprocessed the reads with MiXCR, giving one entry per CDR3 protein. The sample gives roughly 150,000 distinct CDR3 sequences, roughly 18% of which show up once; around 20% is in the top ten. The sequencing sample was made of CD8+ T cells from PBMCs. Every receptor here comes from a human donor in good health (CMV status not recorded). Some clones in this sample may be carry-over from other donors' samples.

The sample holds many counts of this clonotype. The chain employs TRBV7-2 and TRBJ1-1, with 10 bases identical to TRBD1. J was trimmed by 3 bases and V by 4 bases; bases with no gene match: 5. The germline CDR1 and CDR2 sequences are SGHTA and FQGNSA. The CDR3 runs to 15 residues. The CDR3: CASSSSGQGDTEAFF. CDR3 DNA: TGTGCCAGCAGCTCAAGCGGACAGGGGGACACTGAAGCTTTCTTT.

The chain couples TRBV6-1 to TRBJ1-5; TRBD1 agrees at 8 bases. With V trimmed by 5 bases and J by 5 bases, 8 bases remained unmatched. The V gene's germline CDR1 is MNHNS and CDR2 SASEGT. The CDR3 totals 15 residues. The CDR3 region is CASSPTGAGYQPQHF. The CDR3 nucleotides are TGTGCCAGCAGTCCGACAGGGGCCGGCTATCAGCCCCAGCATTTT.

In its sample, this clonotype was seen a few times. The gene calls are TRBV7-2 and TRBJ1-1, with 7 bases fitting TRBD1. There are 12 residues in the CDR3. V shed 6 bases, J shed 4 bases, and the junction held 2 bases outside the gene matches. Germline V gene data show CDR1 as SGHTA and CDR2 as FQGNSA. CDR3 region: CASRYRGTEAFF. Written as DNA, the CDR3 is TGTGCCAGCAGGTACAGGGGCACTGAAGCTTTCTTT.

This clonotype has just a few counts. DNA for the CDR3: TGTGCCAGCAGCGTGACAGCAGCGCAGGTCGCAGATACGCAGTATTTT. Encoded protein: CASSVTAAQVADTQYF. The rearrangement links TRBV7-6 to TRBJ2-3, with a possible D match to TRBD1 (5 bases). V was pared by 5 bases and J by 4 bases, with 19 bases between. The CDR3 totals 16 residues. Germline-derived CDR1 and CDR2 are SGHVS and FNYEAQ. Full variable domain (remainder filled in from reference TRBV7-6 and TRBJ2-3): GAGVSQSPRYKVTKRGQDVALRCDPISGHVSLYWYRQALGQGPEFLTYFNYEAQQDKSGLPNDRFSAERPEGSISTLTIQRTEQRDSAMYRCASSVTAAQVADTQYFGPGTRLTVL.

The chain uses TRBV29-1 and TRBJ2-1; D may be TRBD2 (6 bases). Germline values: CDR1 SQVTM, CDR2 ANQGSEA. Trimming left V 6 bases short and J 2 bases short, with 14 bases between. The CDR3 spans 14 residues. CDR3 residues: CSVVAARTYNEQFF. The DNA of the CDR3 is TGCAGCGTCGTAGCGGCCCGAACCTACAATGAGCAGTTCTTC.

This rearrangement joins TRBV14 to TRBJ2-7, with D perhaps TRBD1 or TRBD2 (6 bases each). V lost 5 bases to trimming and J lost 5 bases, with 19 bases between them. CDR3 size: 15 residues. The germline CDR1 and CDR2 sequences are SGHDN and FVKESK. The CDR3 region has the DNA TGTGCCAGCAGCTATACAGGGTCGGGGGAACACGAGCAGTACTTC. Encoded protein: CASSYTGSGEHEQYF.

V gene TRBV12-3 or TRBV12-4 combines with J gene TRBJ2-1; D gene ambiguous. The CDR3 totals 13 residues. V was trimmed by 6 bases and J by 6 bases, leaving 12 bases between them. As DNA, the CDR3 is TGTGCCAGCAGCTCGTTTGCGCCCAATGAGCAGTTCTTC. Translation: CASSSFAPNEQFF.

Only a few counts were recorded for this clonotype. The rearrangement links TRBV28 to TRBJ1-4; possibly TRBD1 for D (6 bases). The length of the CDR3 is 12 residues. From germline, CDR1 is MDHEN and CDR2 SYDVKM. Deletions cut 6 bases from V and 8 bases from J, with 10 bases between. The CDR3 is CASSSDREKLFF. For the CDR3, the DNA is TGTGCCAGCAGCTCCGACAGGGAAAAACTGTTTTTT.

This clonotype showed up just a few times. This rearrangement joins TRBV20-1 to TRBJ1-2, with unresolved D. V was cut by 1 base and J by 0 bases, with 12 bases left in between. Germline CDR1 is DFQATT and CDR2 is SNEGSKA (reference sequence). This CDR3 is built from 15 residues. The DNA for the CDR3 is TGCAGTGCTAGAGTCTTTCAGGAGTCTAACTATGGCTACACCTTC. Residues: CSARVFQESNYGYTF.

The genes are TRBV6-6 and TRBJ2-3; 9 bases are a match to TRBD1. CDR3 length: 12 amino acids. V lost 10 bases, J lost 3 bases, and 2 bases stayed unmatched. CDR1 and CDR2 (germline): MNHNY, SVGAGI (reference sequence). CDR3 bases: TGTGCCACCGGACAGGGGACAGATACGCAGTATTTT. The encoded protein is CATGQGTDTQYF.

V and J are TRBV20-1 and TRBJ1-1; 7 positions agree with TRBD1. J gave up 9 bases and V 5 bases, and 9 bases lay outside the gene matches. This CDR3 is built from 12 residues. CDR1 is DFQATT and CDR2 is SNEGSKA in the germline V gene (reference sequence). The chain's CDR3 is CSAGGRGRKAFF. CDR3 DNA sequence: TGCAGTGCTGGCGGGAGGGGGCGCAAAGCTTTCTTT.

V gene TRBV28 combines with J gene TRBJ1-5; 7 bases map to TRBD1. The length of the CDR3 is 16 residues. V shed 3 bases and J 5 bases; nucleotides not matched to a gene: 10. The germline V gene encodes CDR1 MDHEN and CDR2 SYDVKM. The CDR3 coding sequence is TGTGCCAGCAGTTTGTACGGACAGGCGACAGATCAGCCCCAGCATTTT. Protein sequence: CASSLYGQATDQPQHF.

This rearrangement joins TRBV29-1 to TRBJ2-1; D ambiguous. Trimming took off 2 bases at V and 10 bases at J, with 9 bases between the two ends. The CDR3 sequence is 11 residues long. Germline V gives CDR1 SQVTM, CDR2 ANQGSEA. The chain's CDR3 is CSVEWGNEQFF. In nucleotides, the CDR3 is TGCAGCGTTGAATGGGGAAACGAGCAGTTCTTC.

This clonotype was seen more than once but under ten times. This chain joins TRBV4-2 and TRBJ1-4, with D unresolved. The V and J ends lost 0 bases and 0 bases respectively, with 8 bases between them. Per the germline V gene, CDR1 is LGHNA and CDR2 is YNFKEQ. The CDR3 contains 16 residues. This CDR3 is CASSQDNRATNEKLFF. Here the CDR3 DNA reads TGTGCCAGCAGCCAAGATAACCGAGCAACTAATGAAAAACTGTTTTTT.